This T cell receptor beta chain appears in the sequencing data of a study of T cell responses to AZD1222 COVID-19 vaccine. Study-wide results and limits: There were vaccine-associated CD4 TCRs across spike, dominant at 160-218 and 743-854. As reported, nearly half of all spike-specific TCRs target variant regions that are unmutated.

About this clone: Its matching antigen is unknown.

Libraries were prepared by immunoSEQ multiplex PCR; TCRdb keeps only in-frame clonotypes and omits some of them. The data contain about 190,000 clones, 85% to 95% of them singletons. The CDR3 consists of 14 residues. Germline CDR1 and CDR2: SEHNR and FQNEAQ (reference sequence). Trimming pared 1 base from V and 6 bases from J, leaving 12 bases between. The TCR sequence derives from an adult in good health. The source was peripheral blood, collected on day 0 of AZD1222 vaccination. The chain has TRBV7-9 and TRBJ1-2; unclear D gene. CDR3 protein: CASSLVTSQDGYTF. CDR3 in DNA: TGTGCCAGCAGCTTAGTCACGTCGCAAGATGGCTACACCTTC. Looking up the rest from reference TRBV7-9 and TRBJ1-2 gives the full variable domain: DTGVSQNPRHKITKRGQNVTFRCDPISEHNRLYWYRQTLGQGPEFLTYFQNEAQLEKSRLLSDRFSAERPKGSFSTLEIQRTEQGDSAMYLCASSLVTSQDGYTFGSGTRLTVV.